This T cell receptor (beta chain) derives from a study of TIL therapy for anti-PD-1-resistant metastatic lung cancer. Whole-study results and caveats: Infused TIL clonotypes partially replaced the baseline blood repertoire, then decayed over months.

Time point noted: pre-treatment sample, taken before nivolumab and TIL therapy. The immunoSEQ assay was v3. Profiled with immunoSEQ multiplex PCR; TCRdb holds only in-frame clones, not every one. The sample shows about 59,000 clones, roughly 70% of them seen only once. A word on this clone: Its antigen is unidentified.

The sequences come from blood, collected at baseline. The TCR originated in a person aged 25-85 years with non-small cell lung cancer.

CDR3 amino acids: CASSETGVHEQFF. The CDR3 DNA reads as TGTGCCAGCAGTGAGACGGGGGTACATGAGCAGTTCTTC. The chain combines TRBV2 with TRBJ2-1; TRBD2 is a possible D gene (6 bases). Germline-derived CDR1 and CDR2 are SNHLY and FYNNEI. This CDR3 has 13 amino acids. Trimming removed 3 bases at V and 8 bases at J, with 11 bases between.